The T cell receptor (beta chain) under discussion was sequenced for a study of PD-1 blockade in mismatch repair-deficient tumors. Study results and caveats: Tumor-resident clones, often absent from pretreatment blood, expanded after pembrolizumab and then contracted.

Data came from immunoSEQ multiplex PCR; TCRdb stores just in-frame clones and leaves some out. This table has 100,000 to 150,000 clones, about 86% appearing once. Only a few counts were recorded for this clone. Its antigen is not known. V was trimmed by 0 bases and J by 5 bases, leaving 3 bases between them. The CDR3 runs 12 residues. CDR1 is SGHDT, CDR2 YYEEEE, per germline. The rearrangement links TRBV5-6 to TRBJ1-5; no clear D. The sequencing here drew on peripheral blood, taken 44 weeks after starting pembrolizumab. The sequence came from an adult with mismatch repair-deficient cancer. For the CDR3, the DNA is TGTGCCAGCAGCTTGGGGGATCAGCCCCAGCATTTT. Amino acids: CASSLGDQPQHF.